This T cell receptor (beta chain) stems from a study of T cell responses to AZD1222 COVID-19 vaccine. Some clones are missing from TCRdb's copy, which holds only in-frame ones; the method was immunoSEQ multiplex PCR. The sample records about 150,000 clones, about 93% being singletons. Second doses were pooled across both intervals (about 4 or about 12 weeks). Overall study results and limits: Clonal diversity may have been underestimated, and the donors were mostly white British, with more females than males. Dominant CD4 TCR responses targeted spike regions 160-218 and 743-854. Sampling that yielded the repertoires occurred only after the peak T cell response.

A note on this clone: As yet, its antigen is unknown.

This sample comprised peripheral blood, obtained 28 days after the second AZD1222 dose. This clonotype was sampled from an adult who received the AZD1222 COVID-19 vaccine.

CDR3 bases: TGTGCCATCAGTGAGGTAGCGGGAACCTACGAGCAGTACTTC. It translates to CAISEVAGTYEQYF. V usage is TRBV10-3 and J usage is TRBJ2-7; 8 bases agree with TRBD2. This CDR3 has 14 amino acids. Germline-derived CDR1 and CDR2 are ENHRY and SYGVKD. V was clipped by 2 bases and J by 2 bases; unmatched bases: 2.